This is a list of T cell receptor beta chains from one sample in a study of regulatory T cells in long-lasting Graves disease. TCRdb ran MiXCR on the multiplex PCR reads and lists one entry per CDR3 protein. The profile shows around 460,000 distinct CDR3 sequences, about 14% of them singletons. These data were likewise used in another study, on T cells in Graves' hyperthyroidism and ophthalmopathy.

Specimen: peripheral blood mononuclear cells (PBMCs), collected at new diagnosis, from a patient treated with antithyroid drugs. The receptors originated from a woman aged 50 to 60 with Graves disease. The CDR3 runs from the conserved cysteine through the conserved F or W. Each record gives: clone size, V gene, D gene, J gene, CDR3 DNA, CDR3 protein. The D gene is left open where the match is weak. Not all rows give a size; the values are once, few, many and, for expanded clones, a class.

>.|TRBV7-7|TRBD1|TRBJ1-4
TGTGCTAGCAGCTTGGGGACAGGAAATGAAAAACTGTCTTTT
CASSLGTGNEKLSF
>many|TRBV7-2|TRBD2|TRBJ2-7
TGTGCCAGCAGCTTACTGGGGATTAGTGGCGGGAGGTACAACTACGAGCAGTACTTC
CASSLLGISGGRYNYEQYF
>many|TRBV18|.|TRBJ1-1
TGTGCCAGCTCAATTGGACCGCGTGAAGCTTTCTTT
CASSIGPREAFF
>.|TRBV5-1|.|TRBJ2-5
TGCGCCAGCAGCTTGGAGGGGGGGCAGGGAAGGTTCTTC
CASSLEGGQGRFF
>many|TRBV7-3|TRBD2|TRBJ2-1
TGTGCCAGCAGCTTAATGGACCTCCAGGGACTAGCGGGAGCTGGGAATGAGCAGTTCTTC
CASSLMDLQGLAGAGNEQFF
>.|TRBV19|.|TRBJ2-7
TGTGCCAGTAGTCGAAATACAGGGGGGGAGCCCTACGAGCAGTACTTC
CASSRNTGGEPYEQYF
>few|TRBV3-1|TRBD2|TRBJ2-5
TGTGCCAGCAGCCAAGAGACTAGCGGGAGGGGAGAGACCCAGTACTTC
CASSQETSGRGETQYF
>many|TRBV7-3|.|TRBJ2-3
TGTGCCAGCAGCCCCACTCTAGAGGATACGCAGTATTTT
CASSPTLEDTQYF
>.|TRBV3-1|.|TRBJ2-1
TGTGCCAGCAGCCAAGAAATATGGGCGGATAGCTCCTACAATGAGCAGTTCTTC
CASSQEIWADSSYNEQFF
>many|TRBV12-3/TRBV12-4|TRBD1|TRBJ1-1
TGTGCCAGCAGTCCTAGGGACAGGGAGGACACTGAAGCTTTCTTT
CASSPRDREDTEAFF
>few|TRBV7-9|.|TRBJ2-7
TGTGCCAGCAGCCCCGGTGGTTGGTACGAGCAGTACTTC
CASSPGGWYEQYF
>many|TRBV29-1|TRBD2|TRBJ2-3
TGCAGCGTTGAGATCAACGGGAGGGGCAGGGATACGCAGTATTTT
CSVEINGRGRDTQYF
>many|TRBV5-1|.|TRBJ2-7
TGCGCCAGCAGCTTGGATGCGGGATCCTACGGCGAGCAGTACTTC
CASSLDAGSYGEQYF
>once|TRBV12-3/TRBV12-4|TRBD2|TRBJ2-1
TGTGCCAGCAGGGGTTTAGCGGGCCTCCCGAACGAGCAGTTCTTC
CASRGLAGLPNEQFF
>many|TRBV27|TRBD2|TRBJ2-7
TGTGCCAGCAGGCTGGAGCGGGGGACCCCCTACGAGCAGTACTTC
CASRLERGTPYEQYF
>.|TRBV24-1|TRBD1|TRBJ2-5
TGTGCCACCAGTGATCAAAAACCGGGACAGGGATCCGAGACCCAGTACTTC
CATSDQKPGQGSETQYF
>many|TRBV28|.|TRBJ1-2
TGTGCCAGCAGTTTAGGACGGTCCTATGGCTACACCTTC
CASSLGRSYGYTF
>many|TRBV19|.|TRBJ2-1
TGTGCCAGTAGTAATGGGGGACCATCTAGGGCTAGGAATGAGCAGTTCTTC
CASSNGGPSRARNEQFF
>many|TRBV7-2|TRBD1|TRBJ2-7
TGTGCCAGCGGTCGGACAGGGGGGTCCTACGAGCAGTACTTC
CASGRTGGSYEQYF
>.|TRBV5-1|.|TRBJ2-2
TGCGCCAGCAGCTTGGCCCTACAGCCGAACACCGGGGAGCTGTTTTTT
CASSLALQPNTGELFF
>.|TRBV28|TRBD2|TRBJ2-6
TGTGCCAGCAGTACGACTAGCGGGACTGGGGCCAACGTCCTGACTTTC
CASSTTSGTGANVLTF
>.|TRBV5-4|TRBD2|TRBJ2-1
TGTGCCAGCAGCTTGGGACTAGCGGGCAACGATGGGCAGTTCTTC
CASSLGLAGNDGQFF
>.|TRBV10-2|TRBD1|TRBJ2-7
TGCGCCAGCAGTGAGTCCGGGACAGGGGGGATTTACGAGCAGTACTTC
CASSESGTGGIYEQYF
>many|TRBV28|TRBD1|TRBJ1-5
TGTGCCAGCAGGAAGACAGGGACCAATCAGCCCCAGCATTTT
CASRKTGTNQPQHF
>few|TRBV29-1|TRBD2|TRBJ2-2
TGCAGCGTTGACGGCCTAGCGGCGAACACCGGGGAGCTGTTTTTT
CSVDGLAANTGELFF
>.|TRBV5-1|TRBD2|TRBJ2-4
TGCGCCAGCAGCTCCTCGGGACTAGCGGGAGAGCAGTACTTC
CASSSSGLAGEQYF
>.|TRBV20-1|TRBD2|TRBJ2-7
TGCAGTGCTAGAATGACTAGCGGGAGGGCCACTTTCGGCGAGCAGTACTTC
CSARMTSGRATFGEQYF
>many|TRBV3-1|TRBD2|TRBJ2-1
TGTGCCAGCAGCCTTGGGACTAGCGGGAGGACCGATGAGCAGTTCTTC
CASSLGTSGRTDEQFF
>.|TRBV5-8|TRBD2|TRBJ2-3
TGTGCCAGCAGACCAGCGGGAGGGAGCGATACGCAGTATTTT
CASRPAGGSDTQYF
>.|TRBV11-2|.|TRBJ2-3
TGTGCCAGCAGCTTATGGGGGCGAAGCCGAGAGACCCAGTATTTC
CASSLWGRSRETQYF
>many|TRBV11-1|.|TRBJ2-3
TGTGCCAGCAGCTCCCAGGGACAAGGGAACACAGATACGCAGTATTTT
CASSSQGQGNTDTQYF
>many|TRBV6-1|TRBD1|TRBJ2-7
TGTGCCATCACGGGGACAGGGATCTACGAGCAGTACTTC
CAITGTGIYEQYF
>many|TRBV5-1|.|TRBJ1-1
TGCGCCAGCAGCCCGATACAGGAGAACACTGAAGCTTTCTTT
CASSPIQENTEAFF
>.|TRBV27|TRBD1|TRBJ2-1
TGTGCCAGCAGTAAAGGGACAGAAGGGGATGAGCAGTTCTTC
CASSKGTEGDEQFF
>.|TRBV7-9|.|TRBJ1-5
TGTGCCGGCAGCTTTACGGGGGACAATCAGCCCCAGCATTTT
CAGSFTGDNQPQHF
>many|TRBV7-9|TRBD1|TRBJ2-5
TGTGCCAGCAGCAGGACAGGGGAAGGATTAGAGACCCAGTACTTC
CASSRTGEGLETQYF
>many|TRBV28|.|TRBJ2-7
TGTGCCAGCAGACAGGGAGAGTTGGTCTACGAGCAGTACTTC
CASRQGELVYEQYF
>.|TRBV5-8|TRBD2|TRBJ2-3
TGTGCCAGCAGCTTGGATGGGACTAGCGGGGCGGGAGATACGCAGTATTTT
CASSLDGTSGAGDTQYF
>many|TRBV2|.|TRBJ2-7
TGTGCCAGCAGGGAAGGACTGGTGACTAACTACGAGCAGTACTTC
CASREGLVTNYEQYF
>many|TRBV11-2|TRBD2|TRBJ2-7
TGTGCCAGCAGCAATAGGACTAGCGGGATGTTCTACGAGCAGTACTTC
CASSNRTSGMFYEQYF
>few|TRBV7-6|TRBD2|TRBJ2-7
TGTGCCAGCAGCACGGGGGGAGGCCCGTACTACGAGCAGTACTTC
CASSTGGGPYYEQYF
>.|TRBV7-2|TRBD1|TRBJ1-2
TGTGCCAGCAGCAAACCGGAGAGGGTACCGGGACAGGGTATTTATGGCTACACCTTC
CASSKPERVPGQGIYGYTF
>.|TRBV6-4|.|TRBJ2-7
TGTGCCAGCAGTGATTACCCGGGACCGATCTACGAGCAGTACTTC
CASSDYPGPIYEQYF
>many|TRBV28|TRBD1|TRBJ1-5
TGTGCCAGCTTGGACAGGGGCCTTCCTAGCAATCAGCCCCAGCATTTT
CASLDRGLPSNQPQHF
>few|TRBV25-1|TRBD2|TRBJ2-3
TGTGCCAGCAGTGAACCTTTAGCGGGAGCAGATACGCAGTATTTT
CASSEPLAGADTQYF
>many|TRBV7-9|TRBD1|TRBJ1-1
TGTGCCAGCAGCTTCGGACAGGTGAACACTGAAGCTTTCTTT
CASSFGQVNTEAFF
>.|TRBV9|.|TRBJ2-7
TGTGCCAGCAGCGTAGCGTCTCAGCGGAGCTCCTACGAGCAGTACTTC
CASSVASQRSSYEQYF
>.|TRBV6-1|TRBD1|TRBJ1-5
TGTGCCAGCACTAACACAGGGGGCCATCAGCCCCAGCATTTT
CASTNTGGHQPQHF
>.|TRBV4-1|.|TRBJ2-5
TGCGCCAGCAGCCTGGGTGGGGTGGGAGAGACCCAGTACTTC
CASSLGGVGETQYF
>.|TRBV19|.|TRBJ2-7
TGTGCCAGTGGACACTCAAGCTCCTACGAGCAGTACTTC
CASGHSSSYEQYF
>.|TRBV4-1|.|TRBJ2-7
TGCGCCAGCAGCCAAGAGGGGGTGGGGGGTCGTGGCCACGAGCAGTACTTC
CASSQEGVGGRGHEQYF
>many|TRBV28|.|TRBJ2-5
TGTGCCAGCAGTTCAAGACAGGGACTAGAGACCCAGTACTTC
CASSSRQGLETQYF